These 15 T cell receptor beta chains were sequenced from one sample in a study of tumor-infiltrating lymphocytes in primary liver carcinoma. Unsorted bulk tissue, roughly 20-32 mg of it, served as the source for co-extraction of RNA and DNA. Production of TCR beta cDNA used roughly 500 ng total RNA together with a constant-region primer. Nested multiplex PCR, run for three rounds with slightly modified ARM-PCR, yielded TCR beta libraries. In the first two PCR rounds, TRBV1-TRBV30 forward primers were paired with a C-beta reverse primer, and each round lasted roughly 9 cycles. TCRdb recomputed calls from the multiplex PCR reads with MiXCR, one row per CDR3 protein. The top ten hold 7% to 10% of the sample, which has 95,000 to 150,000 distinct CDR3 sequences, 55% to 75% seen once. The sequencing sample was made of liver tumor tissue from sampling region 3. Subset specified: tumor region T3, left-lateral pole. The receptors stem from a woman aged 55-75 years with primary liver carcinoma and hepatitis B virus infection.

This clonotype came up a few times. The V gene is TRBV21-1, the J gene TRBJ2-5; the table names TRBD1, a call not compared with the DNA. TRBV21-1 is an annotated pseudogene. This CDR3 spans 15 amino acids. This CDR3 reads CASSKASGAGETQYF. The CDR3 DNA sequence: TGTGCCAGCAGCAAAGCGTCGGGCGCCGGGGAGACCCAGTACTTC.

CDR3 in DNA: TGTGCCAGCAGCCGTCTCGAGGCATCCGGGGAGCTGTTTTTT. This codes for CASSRLEASGELFF. The rearrangement uses TRBV7-9 and TRBJ2-2; no definite D call. Germline assignment: CDR1 SEHNR and CDR2 FQNEAQ (reference sequence). The CDR3 spans 14 residues. Trimming shortened V by 5 bases and J by 6 bases, and 13 bases separated the two germline ends.

Regarding this clonotype: A much larger clone lies a single base off, so this may be a read error. V gene TRBV5-1 combines with J gene TRBJ2-2, with D perhaps TRBD1 (6 bases). Germline assignment: CDR1 SGHRS and CDR2 YFSETQ. The CDR3 runs 15 residues. The CDR3 spells CASTLGTTNTWELFF. DNA for the CDR3: TGCGCCAGCACTTTAGGGACAACGAACACCTGGGAGCTGTTTTTT.

With regard to this clonotype: At one boundary the junction diverges from the germline segment, which might be a read error. V is TRBV19 and J is TRBJ1-1, with D maybe TRBD1 (6 bases). From germline, CDR1 is LNHDA and CDR2 SQIVND (reference sequence). CDR3 length: 15 residues. The CDR3: CASKAKTGLGTESFF. CDR3 sequence (DNA): TGTGCCAGCAAGGCGAAAACAGGGTTGGGGACTGAATCTTTCTTT.

Here the CDR3 reads CASSPVKGVLEKLFF. CDR3 bases: TGTGCCAGTAGCCCAGTGAAGGGGGTCTTAGAAAAACTGTTTTTT. The V gene is TRBV11-2, the J gene TRBJ1-4, with D perhaps TRBD1 (6 bases). CDR3 length: 15 residues. Per germline, CDR1 SGHAT and CDR2 FQNNGV. The germline V and J ends were trimmed by 9 bases and 8 bases, with 22 bases remaining between them.

Of note for this clonotype: This could be a read error, since a much larger clone is one nucleotide away. The chain has TRBV6-5 and TRBJ2-3; tentatively, D is TRBD1 or TRBD2 (5 bases each). The V end lost 2 bases, the J end lost 4 bases, and 10 bases lay between the germline ends. CDR3 length: 14 amino acids. Looked up from germline, CDR1 is MNHEY and CDR2 is SVGAGI. CDR3 sequence (DNA): TGTGCCAGCAGTTACCGACGGGGCTCAGATACGCAGTATTTT. Encoded protein: CASSYRRGSDTQYF.

This clonotype has at least ten counts. The chain uses TRBV7-8 and TRBJ1-3; D uncertain. Germline CDR1 and CDR2: SGHVS and FQNEAQ. There are 12 residues in the CDR3. The V gene lost 2 bases and the J gene lost 5 bases, with 4 bases spanning the gap. The CDR3 here is CASSLQRNTIYF. The CDR3, as DNA: TGTGCCAGCAGCTTACAGAGAAACACCATATATTTT.

This clonotype was seen only a few times. This likely comes from a read error, as the CDR3 has no conserved phenylalanine or tryptophan at its end. The DNA is omitted, as the CDR3 cannot be located on it reliably, and the CDR3 follows TCRdb's listing. The V call is TRBV6-1, the J call TRBJ2-3; TRBD2, the table's D call, was not compared with the DNA. The V gene's germline CDR1 is MNHNS and CDR2 SASEGT. The CDR3 has 15 residues if both end residues are counted. This CDR3 is CASSAAAGEGDTHYS.

In the case of this clonotype: Being one base from a much bigger clone, this may be a read error. This CDR3 is missing its conserved last phenylalanine or tryptophan, likely due to a read error. The rearrangement links TRBV29-1 to TRBJ2-1; D possibly corresponds to TRBD1 (6 bases). Germline V gives CDR1 SQVTM, CDR2 ANQGSEA. With 6 bases removed from V and 3 bases from J, the gap between germline ends came to 24 bases. The CDR3 loop spans 17 amino acids. This chain's CDR3 is CSVLTGVALTFYNEQFL. The CDR3 DNA reads TGCAGCGTACTGACAGGTGTGGCCCTTACGTTCTACAATGAGCAGTTCTTA.

Details on this clonotype: Sequence at one end of the junction differs from germline and may be a read error. The J gene is TRBJ2-1, the V gene TRBV5-1; 9 nucleotides match TRBD2. CDR1 SGHRS and CDR2 YFSETQ come from the germline V gene. The length of the CDR3 is 16 residues. The CDR3 is CASSLDPSGTYNELFF. The CDR3 coding sequence is TGCGCTAGCAGCTTGGATCCTAGCGGGACTTACAATGAGCTGTTCTTC.

Notes on this clonotype: A junction end diverges from the germline sequence, so it may reflect a read error. V and J are TRBV12-3 or TRBV12-4 and TRBJ2-5; 11 nucleotides match TRBD2. The CDR3 runs 15 residues. The CDR3 bases are TGTGCCAGCGGCCAAACTGGGACTAGCGGAGAGACCCAGTGCTTC. As protein: CASGQTGTSGETQCF.

This chain uses TRBV20-1 with TRBJ2-1; D remains ambiguous. The CDR3 spans 15 residues. Deletions cut 0 bases from V and 7 bases from J, with 16 bases between. Germline CDR1 is DFQATT and CDR2 is SNEGSKA (reference sequence). The CDR3 sequence: CSARDLEVGANEQFF. The CDR3 nucleotides are TGCAGTGCTAGAGATCTGGAAGTTGGAGCGAATGAGCAGTTCTTC.

The chain has TRBV2 and TRBJ2-5; no reliable D call. The V gene lost 4 bases and the J gene lost 4 bases, with 13 bases spanning the gap. The CDR3 is made up of 14 amino acids. Germline V gene lookup returns CDR1 SNHLY and CDR2 FYNNEI. CDR3 sequence reads: CASSGLAGGETQYF. CDR3 coding DNA: TGTGCCAGCAGTGGCCTTGCAGGTGGAGAGACCCAGTACTTC.

In the case of this clonotype: Germline is not matched at one junction end, which may reflect a read error. The V gene is TRBV4-2, the J gene TRBJ2-7; TRBD2 aligns across 11 bases. The CDR3 is 15 amino acids. Germline V gene data show CDR1 as LGHNA and CDR2 as YNFKEQ. This chain's CDR3 is CASSLALAGAYEQYF. The CDR3 nucleotides read TGTGCCAGCAGCCTTGCACTAGCGGGAGCCTACGAGCAGTATTTC.

This clonotype was detected a few times. The chain links TRBV5-1 to TRBJ2-1; D is unresolved. Between the trimmed V and J ends, which lost 0 bases and 2 bases, there was a span of 9 bases. Germline CDR1 SGHRS, CDR2 YFSETQ. The CDR3 runs to 15 residues. The CDR3: CASSLAATTYNEQFF. The CDR3 DNA reads TGCGCCAGCAGCTTGGCGGCTACCACCTACAATGAGCAGTTCTTC.